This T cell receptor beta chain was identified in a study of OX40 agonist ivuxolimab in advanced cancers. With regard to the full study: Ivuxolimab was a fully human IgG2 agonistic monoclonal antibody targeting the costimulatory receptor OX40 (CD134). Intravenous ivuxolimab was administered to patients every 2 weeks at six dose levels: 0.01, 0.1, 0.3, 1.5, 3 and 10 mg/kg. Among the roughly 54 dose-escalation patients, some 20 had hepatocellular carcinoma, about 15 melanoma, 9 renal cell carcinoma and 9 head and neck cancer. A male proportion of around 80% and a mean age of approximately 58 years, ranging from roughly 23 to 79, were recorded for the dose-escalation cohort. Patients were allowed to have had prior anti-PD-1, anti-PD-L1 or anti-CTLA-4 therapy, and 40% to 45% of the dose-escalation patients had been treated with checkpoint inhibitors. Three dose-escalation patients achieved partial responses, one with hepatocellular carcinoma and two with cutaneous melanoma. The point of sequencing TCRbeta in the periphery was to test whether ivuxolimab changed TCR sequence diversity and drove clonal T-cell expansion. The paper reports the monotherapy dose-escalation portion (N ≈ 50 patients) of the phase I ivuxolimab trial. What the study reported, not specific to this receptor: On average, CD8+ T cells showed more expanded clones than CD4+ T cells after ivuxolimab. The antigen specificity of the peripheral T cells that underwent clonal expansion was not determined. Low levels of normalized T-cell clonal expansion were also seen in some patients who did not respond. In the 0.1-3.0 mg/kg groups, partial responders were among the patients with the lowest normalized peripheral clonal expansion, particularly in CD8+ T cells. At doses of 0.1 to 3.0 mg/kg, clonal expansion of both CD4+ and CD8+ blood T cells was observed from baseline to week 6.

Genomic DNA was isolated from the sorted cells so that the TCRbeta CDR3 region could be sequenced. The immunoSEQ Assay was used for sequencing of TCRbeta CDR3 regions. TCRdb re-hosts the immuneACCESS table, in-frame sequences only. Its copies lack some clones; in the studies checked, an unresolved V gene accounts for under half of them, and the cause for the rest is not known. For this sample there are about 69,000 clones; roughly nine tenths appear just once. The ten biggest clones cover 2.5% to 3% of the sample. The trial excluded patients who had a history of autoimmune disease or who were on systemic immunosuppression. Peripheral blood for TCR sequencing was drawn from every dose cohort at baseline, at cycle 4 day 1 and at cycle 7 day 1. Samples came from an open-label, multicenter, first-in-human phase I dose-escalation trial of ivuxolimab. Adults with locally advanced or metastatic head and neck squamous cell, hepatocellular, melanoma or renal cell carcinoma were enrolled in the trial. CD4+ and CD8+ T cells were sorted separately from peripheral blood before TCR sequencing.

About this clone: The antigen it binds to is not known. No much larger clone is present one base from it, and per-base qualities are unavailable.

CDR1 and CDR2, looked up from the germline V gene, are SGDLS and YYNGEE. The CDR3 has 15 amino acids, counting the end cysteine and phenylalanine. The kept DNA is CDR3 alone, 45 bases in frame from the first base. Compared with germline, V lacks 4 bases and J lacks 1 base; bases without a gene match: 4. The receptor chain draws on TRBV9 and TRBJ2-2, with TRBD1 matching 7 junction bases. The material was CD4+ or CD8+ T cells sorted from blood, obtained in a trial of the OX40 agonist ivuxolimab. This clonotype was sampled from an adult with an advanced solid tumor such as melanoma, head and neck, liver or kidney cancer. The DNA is TGTGCCAGCAGCCCCCGGACAGGGAACACCGGGGAGCTGTTTTTT. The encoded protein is CASSPRTGNTGELFF.